What follows is one T cell receptor (beta chain) and its context. The CDR3 totals 14 residues. CDR1 and CDR2 from the germline V gene are SEHNR and FQNEAQ (reference sequence). The germline V and J ends were trimmed by 4 bases and 6 bases, with 15 bases remaining between them. The source of the sample is a study of OX40 agonist ivuxolimab in advanced cancers. Data came from immunoSEQ multiplex PCR; TCRdb stores just in-frame clones and leaves some out. The sample consists of fewer than 25,000 clones, roughly four fifths of them appearing once. The TCR sequence derives from an adult with an advanced solid tumor such as melanoma, head and neck, liver or kidney cancer. The sample in question was CD4+ or CD8+ T cells sorted from blood, obtained in a trial of the OX40 agonist ivuxolimab. The rearrangement links TRBV7-9 to TRBJ1-1; no clear D. This chain's CDR3 is CASSSLGIFSEAFF. Written as DNA, the CDR3 is TGTGCCAGCAGCTCCTTAGGGATCTTCTCTGAAGCTTTCTTT. Full variable domain (rest looked up from reference TRBV7-9 and TRBJ1-1): DTGVSQNPRHKITKRGQNVTFRCDPISEHNRLYWYRQTLGQGPEFLTYFQNEAQLEKSRLLSDRFSAERPKGSFSTLEIQRTEQGDSAMYLCASSSLGIFSEAFFGQGTRLTVV.